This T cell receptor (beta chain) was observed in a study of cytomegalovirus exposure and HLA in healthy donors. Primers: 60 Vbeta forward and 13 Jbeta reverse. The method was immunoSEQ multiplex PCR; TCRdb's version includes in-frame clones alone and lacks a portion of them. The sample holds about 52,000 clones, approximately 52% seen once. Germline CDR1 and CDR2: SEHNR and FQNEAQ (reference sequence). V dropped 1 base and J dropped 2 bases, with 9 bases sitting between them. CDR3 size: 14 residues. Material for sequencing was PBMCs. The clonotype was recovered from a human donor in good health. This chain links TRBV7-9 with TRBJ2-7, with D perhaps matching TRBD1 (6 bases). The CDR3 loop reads CASSLEQGTYEQYF. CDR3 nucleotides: TGTGCCAGCAGCTTAGAACAGGGAACCTACGAGCAGTACTTC.